What follows are 10 T cell receptor beta chains derived from one specimen sequenced in a study of blood T cell repertoires in COVID-19. Using immunoSEQ multiplex PCR, the repertoire was profiled, and TCRdb retains in-frame clones only, with some absent. The table records 220,000 or so clones, about 90% of them present only once. The sequenced material came from peripheral blood. Receptors originate from a man between 60 and 75 years old with COVID-19, enrolled during active disease.

This CDR3 is CASSKGQGTFARNTEAFF. The CDR3 DNA reads TGCGCCAGCAGCAAGGGACAGGGAACTTTCGCTAGGAACACTGAAGCTTTCTTT. The V gene is TRBV5-1, the J gene TRBJ1-1, with 9 bases lining up with TRBD1. Germline V gene data show CDR1 as SGHRS and CDR2 as YFSETQ. The CDR3 length is 18 residues. Germline trimming cut 4 bases from V and 1 base from J; bases unmatched to any gene: 14.

The rearrangement joins TRBV15 to TRBJ1-2, with 9 bases lining up with TRBD1. Trimming cost V 3 bases and J 7 bases; bases outside gene matches: 12. The CDR3 is 16 residues long. Germline V gives CDR1 LNHNV, CDR2 YYDKDF (reference sequence). CDR3 sequence reads: CATSRSFRDREGGYTF. CDR3 DNA sequence: TGTGCCACCAGCAGGTCATTCCGGGACAGGGAGGGTGGCTACACCTTC.

CDR3 coding DNA: TGTGCCAGCAGCGGGGCGGGCACCCTGGGGGGTTACGAGCAGTACTTC. It encodes CASSGAGTLGGYEQYF. The J gene is TRBJ2-7, the V gene TRBV5-5; D is perhaps TRBD2 (6 bases). V lost 4 bases and J 4 bases, leaving 21 bases between the germline ends. CDR1 and CDR2 (germline): SGHKS, YYEKEE (reference sequence). This CDR3 spans 16 amino acids.

This clone was recorded once. The chain employs TRBV24-1 and TRBJ2-1; 11 bases fit TRBD2. The germline V gene encodes CDR1 KGHDR and CDR2 SFDVKD. The CDR3 is 17 residues long. The V segment lost 10 bases and the J segment 6 bases; nucleotides outside the gene matches: 16. As DNA, the CDR3 is TGTGCCACGGGGACTAGCGGCACGCTTAACCCTCCCAATGAGCAGTTCTTC. This translates into CATGTSGTLNPPNEQFF.

The V call is TRBV18, the J call TRBJ2-5, with D perhaps TRBD2 (6 bases). Germline V gives CDR1 KGHSH, CDR2 LQKENI. Between the trimmed V and J ends, which lost 3 bases and 1 base, there was a span of 9 bases. This CDR3 has 14 amino acids. The CDR3 spells CASSPAGPQETQYF. The CDR3 DNA follows: TGTGCCAGCTCACCTGCGGGGCCCCAAGAGACCCAGTACTTC.

The chain couples TRBV5-1 to TRBJ2-5; unclear D gene. V was shortened by 5 bases and J by 3 bases, with 14 bases between the two germline ends. The CDR3 sequence is 14 residues long. From germline, CDR1 is SGHRS and CDR2 YFSETQ. CDR3: CASSPLGEEETQYF. CDR3 DNA: TGCGCCAGCAGTCCCCTTGGCGAGGAAGAGACCCAGTACTTC.

The chain couples TRBV25-1 to TRBJ2-1, with D perhaps TRBD1 (6 bases). The germline gives CDR1 MGHDK, CDR2 SYGVNS. The CDR3 length is 14 residues. Trimming shortened V by 4 bases and J by 7 bases, and 14 bases separated the two germline ends. The CDR3 here is CASSVAGARNEQFF. CDR3 sequence (DNA): TGTGCCAGCAGTGTAGCAGGGGCGCGTAATGAGCAGTTCTTC.

This clone turned up a few times. The chain combines TRBV20-1 with TRBJ2-1; no clear D gene. Germline V gene sequence: CDR1 DFQATT, CDR2 SNEGSKA (reference sequence). The CDR3 length is 11 residues. Trimming took 5 bases from V and 6 from J, leaving 8 bases between them. The CDR3 coding sequence is TGCAGTGCTGGCCGTATCAATGAGCAGTTCTTC. Protein: CSAGRINEQFF.

This clone was picked up a small number of times. The gene calls are TRBV24-1 and TRBJ1-1; no clear D gene. The CDR3 consists of 15 residues. The germline gives CDR1 KGHDR, CDR2 SFDVKD. V dropped 4 bases and J dropped 7 bases, with 18 bases sitting between them. The CDR3: CATSEGTDGEGEAFF. In DNA, the CDR3 is TGTGCCACCAGTGAGGGAACCGACGGTGAGGGTGAAGCTTTCTTT.

This clone was seen only a few times. J is TRBJ2-3 and V is TRBV2; TRBD1 matches 11 bases. In germline, CDR1 is SNHLY, CDR2 FYNNEI. The CDR3 extends over 13 amino acids. V lost 8 bases and J lost 5; bases outside the gene matches: 3. CDR3 coding DNA: TGTGCCAGCCGGACAGGGGGCAGAGATACGCAGTATTTT. This translates into CASRTGGRDTQYF.